This TCR beta chain was sequenced in a study of regulatory T cells in long-lasting Graves disease. General study findings and limits: Reduced TCR diversity was observed in persistent Graves' patients versus newly diagnosed patients.

This clonotype was seen many times. Its antigen remains unidentified. Germline lookup yields CDR1 MDHEN and CDR2 SYDVKM. This CDR3 contains 11 residues. Trimming pared 7 bases from V and 7 bases from J, leaving 7 bases between. Time point meaning: newly diagnosed GD, antithyroid drugs for less than 3 months. Extracted RNA from PBMCs served as the source of the TCR library. Both iRepertoire HTBI primers and Arm-PCR of CDR3 regions were used to build the TCR beta libraries. One entry per CDR3 protein, called by TCRdb with MiXCR from the multiplex PCR reads. This sample has over 400,000 distinct CDR3 sequences; 14% occur once, and the top ten carry approximately 17%. This sample also belongs to another study, concerning T cells in Graves' hyperthyroidism and ophthalmopathy.

The receptor was derived from a woman in her forties or fifties with Graves disease. The source was peripheral blood mononuclear cells (PBMCs), collected at new diagnosis, from a patient treated with antithyroid drugs. The V and J genes are TRBV28 and TRBJ1-4; no definite D call. The CDR3 DNA reads as TGTGCCAGCATGTCTTTTGAAAAACTGTTTTTT. Protein product: CASMSFEKLFF.